This TCR beta chain was observed in a study of OX40 agonist ivuxolimab in advanced cancers. The CDR3 loop spans 15 amino acids. The trim removed 5 bases at V and 7 bases at J, leaving 14 bases unmatched. Germline-derived CDR1 and CDR2 are SGHTA and FQGTGA. Assay used: immunoSEQ multiplex PCR; TCRdb lists only in-frame clones, some missing. The table has just over 90,000 clones, 92% seen once; the top ten hold about 3.6%. Specimen: CD4+ or CD8+ T cells sorted from blood, collected in a trial of the OX40 agonist ivuxolimab. This clonotype was sampled from an adult with an advanced solid tumor such as melanoma, head and neck, liver or kidney cancer. The gene calls are TRBV7-3 and TRBJ2-7; 7 bases are a match to TRBD1. The CDR3 DNA sequence: TGTGCCAGCAGCCACTTGACAGGGAGAGTGGGTGAGCAGTACTTC. The encoded protein is CASSHLTGRVGEQYF. Based on the CDR3 plus reference TRBV7-3 and TRBJ2-7, the full variable domain is GAGVSQTPSNKVTEKGKYVELRCDPISGHTALYWYRQSLGQGPEFLIYFQGTGAADDSGLPNDRFFAVRPEGSVSTLKIQRTERGDSAVYLCASSHLTGRVGEQYFGPGTRLTVT.